The 26 T cell receptor beta chains below were found in one sample sequenced in a study of blood T cell repertoires in COVID-19 (dated by TCRdb to the early 2020s). Library preparation was by the immunoSEQ multiplex PCR assay. This immuneACCESS table, as held by TCRdb, lists in-frame sequences with V and J called but not all clones. Of the missing ones, under half trace to an unresolved V gene in checked studies; the others have no known cause. Here the sample has 220,000 or so clones; 82% occur a single time. Clones ranked in the top ten supply more than 3% of the sample. Sequenced sample: PBMCs or T cells enriched from blood (not recorded which). The receptors here all came from a woman in her fifties or sixties who had recovered from COVID-19.

CDR3 in DNA: TGTGCCAGCGGTCGGGACAGAGATACGCAGTATTTT. Translated, it gives CASGRDRDTQYF. The chain couples TRBV5-4 to TRBJ2-3; 7 nucleotides agree with TRBD1. The CDR3 consists of 12 residues. J was trimmed by 5 bases and V by 7 bases; bases with no gene match: 4. Per germline, CDR1 SGHNT and CDR2 YYREEE (reference sequence).

V gene TRBV15 combines with J gene TRBJ2-5, with TRBD2 matching over 8 bases. Germline V gene lookup returns CDR1 LNHNV and CDR2 YYDKDF (reference sequence). This CDR3 is 17 amino acids long. Germline trimming cut 3 bases from V and 4 bases from J; bases unmatched to any gene: 13. The CDR3 reads CATSSAVSGIRPETQYF. CDR3 sequence (DNA): TGTGCCACCAGCAGCGCTGTTAGCGGGATCCGCCCAGAGACCCAGTACTTC.

This sequence joins TRBV27 and TRBJ1-2; 7 nucleotides align to TRBD1. The junction had 15 bases not matched to a gene; V was cut back by 7 bases and J by 7 bases. Germline V gives CDR1 MNHEY, CDR2 SMNVEV (reference sequence). The CDR3 runs to 15 residues. This CDR3 reads CASTSLQRGRTGYTF. For the CDR3, the DNA is TGTGCCAGCACCTCACTGCAGAGGGGGCGTACTGGCTACACCTTC.

This chain links TRBV11-3 with TRBJ2-5, with D tentatively TRBD2 (5 bases). CDR3 length equals 15 residues. Germline CDR1 and CDR2: SGHNT and YENEEA. Trimming took 1 base from V and 5 from J, leaving 14 bases between them. The CDR3 spells CASSLGEQGGETQYF. CDR3 nucleotide sequence: TGTGCCAGCAGCTTAGGGGAGCAAGGTGGGGAGACCCAGTACTTC.

Concerning this clone: Other DNA sequences in this specimen translate into the identical CDR3. The rearrangement joins TRBV11-2 to TRBJ1-3; 7 bases map to TRBD1. In germline, CDR1 is SGHAT, CDR2 FQNNGV. Trimming removed 3 bases from V and 4 bases from J; junction bases left unmatched: 6. The CDR3 runs to 15 residues. The CDR3 nucleotides are TGTGCCAGCAGCTTCAACAGGGGATCAGGAAACACCATATATTTT. Its translation: CASSFNRGSGNTIYF. The whole variable domain, remainder taken from reference TRBV11-2 and TRBJ1-3, is EAGVAQSPRYKIIEKRQSVAFWCNPISGHATLYWYQQILGQGPKLLIQFQNNGVVDDSQLPKDRFSAERLKGVDSTLKIQPAKLEDSAVYLCASSFNRGSGNTIYFGEGSWLTVV.

The rearrangement joins TRBV6-2 or TRBV6-3 to TRBJ1-1, with D hard to call. This CDR3 comprises 15 residues. Germline V gene sequence: CDR1 MNHEY, CDR2 SVGEGT. The germline V and J ends were trimmed by 2 bases and 3 bases, with 13 bases remaining between them. The CDR3 here is CASSYVEGGDTEAFF. DNA for the CDR3: TGTGCCAGCAGTTACGTCGAGGGTGGGGACACTGAAGCTTTCTTT.

This clone was seen just once. The chain carries TRBV5-1 and TRBJ1-2; 10 bases fit TRBD1. The V and J ends lost 3 bases and 7 bases, in that order; junction bases with no gene match: 9. The CDR3 length is 15 residues. Germline V lookup: CDR1 SGHRS, CDR2 YFSETQ. The DNA of the CDR3 is TGCGCCAGCAGCTCAGGACCGGGACAGGGGCTTGGCTACACCTTC. This translates into CASSSGPGQGLGYTF. The entire variable domain, with the rest obtained from reference TRBV5-1 and TRBJ1-2, is as follows: KAGVTQTPRYLIKTRGQQVTLSCSPISGHRSVSWYQQTPGQGLQFLFEYFSETQRNKGNFPGRFSGRQFSNSRSEMNVSTLELGDSALYLCASSSGPGQGLGYTFGSGTRLTVV.

V gene TRBV24-1 combines with J gene TRBJ2-3; possibly TRBD2 for D (5 bases). CDR1 KGHDR and CDR2 SFDVKD come from the germline V gene. V was clipped by 0 bases and J by 1 base, with 10 bases between them. This CDR3 contains 16 residues. The CDR3 is CATSDLAPGGTDTQYF. The CDR3 DNA reads TGTGCCACCAGTGATTTGGCGCCCGGGGGCACAGATACGCAGTATTTT.

The rearrangement joins TRBV7-2 to TRBJ2-1; 9 positions match TRBD1. Losses at the gene ends were 2 bases for V and 4 bases for J; bases not matched to a gene: 3. The CDR3 has 15 amino acids. CDR1 and CDR2 (germline): SGHTA, FQGNSA. The CDR3 reads CASSLMTGGYNEQFF. DNA for the CDR3: TGTGCCAGCAGCTTAATGACAGGGGGTTACAATGAGCAGTTCTTC.

The rearrangement joins TRBV7-2 to TRBJ1-2, with 10 bases fitting TRBD1. Germline V gives CDR1 SGHTA, CDR2 FQGNSA. Unmatched junction bases numbered 13, after V lost 5 bases and J lost 7 bases. The CDR3 runs to 16 residues. The CDR3 nucleotides are TGTGCCAGCAGCGACCGACAGGGGGCAAGGTCGCGTGGCTACACCTTC. It specifies CASSDRQGARSRGYTF.

This clone was seen only once. The chain couples TRBV5-5 to TRBJ2-7, with a tentative D call TRBD2 (5 bases). This CDR3 spans 15 amino acids. Germline V CDR1 and CDR2: SGHKS, YYEKEE (reference sequence). The V gene lost 1 base and the J gene lost 5 bases, with 16 bases spanning the gap. CDR3 protein: CASSLKRPRAHEQYF. CDR3 bases: TGTGCCAGCAGCTTGAAGCGGCCGAGAGCCCACGAGCAGTACTTC.

The chain combines TRBV7-2 with TRBJ2-5; no clear D gene. Trimming took off 4 bases at V and 2 bases at J, with 11 bases between the two ends. This CDR3 region has 14 residues. CDR1 SGHTA and CDR2 FQGNSA come from the germline V gene. The CDR3 DNA reads as TGTGCCAGCAGCTCTACCCGGGTTCAAGAGACCCAGTACTTC. This gives the protein CASSSTRVQETQYF.

V usage is TRBV6-6 and J usage is TRBJ1-1; possible D gene TRBD1, 6 bases. The CDR3 sequence is 15 residues long. CDR1 is MNHNY, CDR2 SVGAGI, per germline (reference sequence). Trimming took off 5 bases at V and 2 bases at J, with 15 bases between the two ends. CDR3 DNA sequence: TGTGCCAGCAGTACCCGGGAGGGGGGAAACACTGAAGCTTTCTTT. This sequence encodes CASSTREGGNTEAFF.

This chain connects TRBV19 to TRBJ2-5; 9 bases agree with TRBD1. From germline, CDR1 is LNHDA and CDR2 SQIVND (reference sequence). The CDR3 totals 16 residues. Losses at the gene ends were 4 bases for V and 5 bases for J; bases not matched to a gene: 11. The CDR3 is CASSREDRGSGETQYF. The CDR3 coding sequence is TGTGCCAGTAGTAGAGAAGACAGGGGGTCGGGGGAGACCCAGTACTTC.

The gene calls are TRBV2 and TRBJ1-2; D not certain. This CDR3 has 14 amino acids. Trimming shortened V by 4 bases and J by 4 bases, and 13 bases separated the two germline ends. Germline V gives CDR1 SNHLY, CDR2 FYNNEI. This CDR3 is CASSGEQSRYGYTF. The DNA for the CDR3 is TGTGCCAGCAGTGGGGAGCAGTCTCGCTATGGCTACACCTTC.

This clone was seen a single time. The chain carries TRBV7-9 and TRBJ1-5; perhaps TRBD1 as D (5 bases). Germline CDR1 SEHNR, CDR2 FQNEAQ (reference sequence). Trimming pared 2 bases from V and 7 bases from J, leaving 18 bases between. The CDR3 runs to 16 residues. In nucleotides, the CDR3 is TGTGCCAGCAGCTTATCGTATTCTTCGCAGGGACAGCCCCAGCATTTT. Its translation: CASSLSYSSQGQPQHF.

V and J are TRBV19 and TRBJ1-2; 7 positions agree with TRBD1. The CDR3 is 13 amino acids. In germline, CDR1 is LNHDA, CDR2 SQIVND (reference sequence). V lost 5 bases and J lost 8; bases outside the gene matches: 8. CDR3 region: CASSSRGRGGYTF. Here the CDR3 DNA reads TGTGCCAGTAGTTCGAGGGGGCGCGGGGGCTACACCTTC.

In this sample, this clone turned up a few times. The V gene is TRBV11-1, the J gene TRBJ1-2; TRBD1 agrees at 9 bases. CDR1 and CDR2 from the germline V gene are SGHAT and FQDESV (reference sequence). The CDR3 is 15 residues long. V gave up 5 bases and J gave up 0 bases; unmatched junction bases: 4. CDR3 amino acids: CASSAYRGPNYGYTF. As DNA, the CDR3 is TGTGCCAGCAGCGCCTACAGGGGGCCTAACTATGGCTACACCTTC.

The V call is TRBV10-3, the J call TRBJ2-1; TRBD1 matches 9 bases. V trimming: 8 bases; J trimming: 8 bases; junction bases outside the gene matches: 7. This CDR3 has 13 residues. CDR1 is ENHRY and CDR2 is SYGVKD in the germline V gene. DNA for the CDR3: TGTGCCATCGGGGGGACAGGGTCGGATGAGCAGTTCTTC. Protein sequence: CAIGGTGSDEQFF.

This chain connects TRBV4-1 to TRBJ1-3; maybe TRBD1 (5 bases). CDR3 size: 15 residues. V shed 1 base and J shed 5 bases, with 12 bases lying between them. Germline V gene data show CDR1 as MGHRA and CDR2 as YSYEKL. The CDR3 DNA reads as TGCGCCAGCAGCCAAGCCCGAGACAGAAGAAACACCATATATTTT. It yields the protein CASSQARDRRNTIYF.

The V gene is TRBV6-5, the J gene TRBJ1-3, with D unresolved. V shed 7 bases and J shed 0 bases, with 10 bases lying between them. The CDR3 runs to 14 residues. CDR1 and CDR2 from the germline V gene are MNHEY and SVGAGI. CDR3 sequence reads: CASTPAGSGNTIYF. CDR3 DNA sequence: TGTGCCAGCACGCCGGCAGGCTCTGGAAACACCATATATTTT.

The V gene is TRBV19, the J gene TRBJ1-2, with 8 bases identical to TRBD1. Germline V gene sequence: CDR1 LNHDA, CDR2 SQIVND (reference sequence). Unmatched junction bases numbered 5, after V lost 5 bases and J lost 0 bases. The CDR3 is made up of 15 amino acids. The CDR3 bases are TGTGCCAGTAGTCCGGGGACAGGAGCTAACTATGGCTACACCTTC. Protein: CASSPGTGANYGYTF.

This chain links TRBV6-5 with TRBJ2-7; 8 nucleotides match TRBD2. CDR3 length: 15 amino acids. Trimming removed 0 bases from V and 0 bases from J; junction bases left unmatched: 1. Germline V gives CDR1 MNHEY, CDR2 SVGAGI. The CDR3 spells CASSYSGTSSYEQYF. CDR3 coding DNA: TGTGCCAGCAGTTACTCCGGGACTAGCTCCTACGAGCAGTACTTC.

CDR3 loop: CASSFSGTRSSGELFF. The CDR3 DNA follows: TGTGCCAGCAGCTTCTCCGGGACTAGATCCTCCGGGGAGCTGTTTTTT. V is TRBV7-8 and J is TRBJ2-2, with TRBD2 matching over 8 bases. After removal of 3 bases from V and 6 bases from J, the junction contained 9 bases not matched to a gene. The CDR3 is 16 amino acids. CDR1 and CDR2 (germline): SGHVS, FQNEAQ.

The V and J genes are TRBV29-1 and TRBJ1-3; no clear D gene. CDR3 length: 12 residues. Germline assignment: CDR1 SQVTM and CDR2 ANQGSEA. The V end lost 2 bases, the J end lost 4 bases, and 6 bases lay between the germline ends. CDR3 DNA sequence: TGCAGCGTTGAACTAGTGGGAAACACCATATATTTT. This sequence encodes CSVELVGNTIYF.

The rearrangement joins TRBV6-1 to TRBJ1-1, with D uncertain. This CDR3 has 14 amino acids. CDR1 is MNHNS, CDR2 SASEGT, per germline. Trimming shortened V by 5 bases and J by 5 bases, and 15 bases separated the two germline ends. CDR3 in DNA: TGTGCCAGCAGTTATGCGGGGAGGGATACTGAAGCTTTCTTT. Amino acid sequence: CASSYAGRDTEAFF.